This record concerns one T cell receptor (beta chain) sequence. The antigen remains unidentified. This CDR3 has 13 residues. J was trimmed by 8 bases and V by 3 bases; bases with no gene match: 4. CDR1 and CDR2 from the germline V gene are MGHRA and YSYEKL. PCR involved 60 Vbeta and 13 Jbeta primers. Profiled with immunoSEQ multiplex PCR; TCRdb holds only in-frame clones, not every one. The data show under 200,000 clones, with over 75% seen just once and around 0.52% held by the top ten. The sample is drawn from a study of cytomegalovirus exposure and HLA in healthy donors. Study-wide findings and caveats: Among TCR beta chains, those listed as cytomegalovirus-associated numbered around 180. Later analysis showed TCR association rates varying by HLA locus, highest for DRB1 and lowest for HLA-C.

Material: PBMCs. V usage is TRBV4-1 and J usage is TRBJ1-2, with 9 bases identical to TRBD1. This clonotype originated in a woman aged 45-59 years in good health and CMV-seronegative. In DNA form, the CDR3 reads TGCGCCAGCAGCCAGCGGACAGGGGTCGGCTACACCTTC. This encodes CASSQRTGVGYTF.